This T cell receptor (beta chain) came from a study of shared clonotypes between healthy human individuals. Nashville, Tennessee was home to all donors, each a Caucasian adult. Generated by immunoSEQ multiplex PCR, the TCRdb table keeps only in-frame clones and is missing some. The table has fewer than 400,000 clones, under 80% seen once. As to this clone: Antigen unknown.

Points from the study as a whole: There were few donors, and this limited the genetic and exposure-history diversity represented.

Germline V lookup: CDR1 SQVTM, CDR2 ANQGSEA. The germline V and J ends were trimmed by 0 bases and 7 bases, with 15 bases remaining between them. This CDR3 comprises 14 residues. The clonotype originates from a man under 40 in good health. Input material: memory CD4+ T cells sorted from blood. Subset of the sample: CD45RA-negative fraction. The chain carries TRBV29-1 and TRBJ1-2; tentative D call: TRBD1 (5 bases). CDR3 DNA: TGCAGCGTTGAAGAGGCAGGGAAAAGGTCTGGCTACACCTTC. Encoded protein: CSVEEAGKRSGYTF.